One T cell receptor (beta chain) is described in this entry. These data originate in a study of technical replicates of blood from several donors. Here immunoSEQ multiplex PCR was the method, and the copy in TCRdb shows in-frame clones only, minus some. Here the sample spans around 80,000 clones, over 90% being singletons. The CDR3 runs to 18 residues. The V segment lost 0 bases and the J segment 2 bases; nucleotides outside the gene matches: 9. Germline CDR1 and CDR2: LGHNA and YSLEER. This receptor was taken from a human donor in good health. Input material: T cells isolated from PBMCs. The chain has TRBV4-3 and TRBJ2-1; TRBD2 matches 8 bases. CDR3 residues: CASSQDLTGGPAYNEQFF. DNA for the CDR3: TGCGCCAGCAGCCAAGATCTAACGGGAGGGCCCGCCTACAATGAGCAGTTCTTC.